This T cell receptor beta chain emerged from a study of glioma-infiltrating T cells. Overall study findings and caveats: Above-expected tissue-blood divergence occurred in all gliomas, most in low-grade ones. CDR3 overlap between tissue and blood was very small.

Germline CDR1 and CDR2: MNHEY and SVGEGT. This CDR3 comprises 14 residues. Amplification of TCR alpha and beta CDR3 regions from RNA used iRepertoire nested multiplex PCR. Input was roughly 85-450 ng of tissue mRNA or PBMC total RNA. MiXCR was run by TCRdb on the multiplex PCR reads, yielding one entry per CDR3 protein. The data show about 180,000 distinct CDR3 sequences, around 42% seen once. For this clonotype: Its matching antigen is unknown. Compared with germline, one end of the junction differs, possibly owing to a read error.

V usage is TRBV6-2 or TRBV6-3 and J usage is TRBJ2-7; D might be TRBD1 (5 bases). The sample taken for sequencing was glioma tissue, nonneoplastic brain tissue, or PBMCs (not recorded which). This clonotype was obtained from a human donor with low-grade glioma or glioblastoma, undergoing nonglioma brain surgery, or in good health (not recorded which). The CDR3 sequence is CARKGEPRSYEQYF. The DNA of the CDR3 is TGCGCCAGGAAAGGGGAACCACGCTCCTACGAGCAGTACTTC.